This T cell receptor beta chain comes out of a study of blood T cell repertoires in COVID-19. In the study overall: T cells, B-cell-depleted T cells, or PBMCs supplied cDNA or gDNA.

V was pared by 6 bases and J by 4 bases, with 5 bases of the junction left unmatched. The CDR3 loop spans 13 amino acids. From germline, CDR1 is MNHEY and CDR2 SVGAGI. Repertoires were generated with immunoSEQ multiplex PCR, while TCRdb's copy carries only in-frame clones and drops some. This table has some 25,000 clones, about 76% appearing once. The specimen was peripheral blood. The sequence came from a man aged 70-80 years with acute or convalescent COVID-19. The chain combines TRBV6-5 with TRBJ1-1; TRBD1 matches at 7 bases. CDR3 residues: CASRTPGGTEAFF. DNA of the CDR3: TGTGCCAGCAGAACGCCAGGGGGCACTGAAGCTTTCTTT.